The present T cell receptor (beta chain) was sequenced within a study of blood T cell repertoires in COVID-19. Study-level background: In each case, the material was cDNA or gDNA derived from T cells, B-cell-depleted T cells, or PBMCs.

Original analysis: Estimates of nucleated cell counts were drawn from the amplification of reference gene primers. Libraries were prepared by immunoSEQ multiplex PCR; TCRdb keeps only in-frame clonotypes and omits some of them. From that table come the V and J calls and clone size; the DNA was used to work out D and trimming. The repertoire holds about 140,000 clones, with less than 80% as singletons. Germline CDR1 LNHDA, CDR2 SQIVND (reference sequence). The CDR3 is 17 residues long. V shed 5 bases, J shed 0 bases, and the junction held 10 bases outside the gene matches. This rearrangement joins TRBV19 to TRBJ1-5; TRBD1 matches at 7 bases. Input material: peripheral blood. This TCR was recovered from an elderly woman with active or convalescent COVID-19. The chain's CDR3 is CASSSRQGTYSNQPQHF. CDR3 bases: TGTGCCAGTAGTTCCCGACAGGGTACCTATAGCAATCAGCCCCAGCATTTT.